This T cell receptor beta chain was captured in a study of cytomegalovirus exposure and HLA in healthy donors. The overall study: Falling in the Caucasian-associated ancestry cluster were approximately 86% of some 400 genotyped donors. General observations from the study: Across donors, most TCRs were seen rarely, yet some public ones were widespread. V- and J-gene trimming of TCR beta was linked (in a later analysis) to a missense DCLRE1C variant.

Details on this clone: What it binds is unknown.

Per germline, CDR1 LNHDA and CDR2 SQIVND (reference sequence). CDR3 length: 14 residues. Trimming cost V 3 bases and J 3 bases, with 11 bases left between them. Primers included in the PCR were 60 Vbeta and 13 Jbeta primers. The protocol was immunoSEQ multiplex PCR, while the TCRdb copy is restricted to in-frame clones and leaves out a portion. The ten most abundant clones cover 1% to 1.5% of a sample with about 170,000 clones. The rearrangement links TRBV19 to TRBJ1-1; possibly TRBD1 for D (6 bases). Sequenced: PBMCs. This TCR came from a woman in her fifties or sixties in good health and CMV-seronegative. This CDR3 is CASSINRADTEAFF. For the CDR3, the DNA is TGTGCCAGTAGTATTAACAGGGCGGACACTGAAGCTTTCTTT.